The 19 T cell receptor beta chains listed next were all sequenced from one sample in a study of blood T cell repertoires in COVID-19. The repertoire was sequenced with immunoSEQ multiplex PCR; TCRdb's copy has only in-frame clones and lacks some. The sample records about 220,000 clones, about four fifths being singletons. Material: peripheral blood. The source is a woman aged 25 to 45 who had recovered from COVID-19.

J is TRBJ1-6 and V is TRBV7-2, with TRBD1 as a possible D gene (5 bases). This CDR3 spans 15 amino acids. V lost 5 bases and J lost 8, with 16 bases in between. The germline V gene has CDR1 SGHTA and CDR2 FQGNSA. CDR3 nucleotides: TGTGCCAGCAGCGGGGGGTGGGGAATGGATTCACCCCTCCACTTT. Translated: CASSGGWGMDSPLHF.

The chain combines TRBV19 with TRBJ1-2, with 7 positions matching TRBD1. V dropped 7 bases and J dropped 5; count of bases not matched to a gene: 16. Germline loops: CDR1 LNHDA, CDR2 SQIVND (reference sequence). The CDR3 totals 16 residues. CDR3 DNA sequence: TGTGCCAGTAACAACTACGATTGGACAGGCTTGTATGGCTACACCTTC. This gives the protein CASNNYDWTGLYGYTF.

The chain is built from TRBV9 and TRBJ2-2; 11 nucleotides agree with TRBD2. Germline V gene lookup returns CDR1 SGDLS and CDR2 YYNGEE. Unmatched junction bases numbered 9, after V lost 3 bases and J lost 2 bases. The CDR3 length is 18 residues. In DNA, the CDR3 is TGTGCCAGCAGCGCGTACACTAGCGGGGGAGTAAACACCGGGGAGCTGTTTTTT. It codes for CASSAYTSGGVNTGELFF.

This chain joins TRBV3-1 (or the pseudogene TRBV3-2) and TRBJ1-4, with 7 bases lining up with TRBD1. Germline CDR1 is LGHDT and CDR2 is YNNKEL (reference sequence). This CDR3 is 19 amino acids long. V gave up 0 bases and J gave up 2 bases; unmatched junction bases: 12. Here the CDR3 DNA reads TGTGCCAGCAGCCAAGACATCGTTACAGGGGAAGTGACTAATGAAAAACTGTTTTTT. It specifies CASSQDIVTGEVTNEKLFF.

The chain has TRBV6-5 and TRBJ2-5; D perhaps matches TRBD1 (5 bases). Germline CDR1 reads MNHEY; CDR2 reads SVGAGI. Trimming cost V 1 base and J 3 bases, with 9 bases left between them. This CDR3 contains 14 residues. CDR3 region: CASSYWGSKETQYF. The DNA of the CDR3 is TGTGCCAGCAGTTACTGGGGCAGCAAAGAGACCCAGTACTTC.

This clone has ten or more counts. The rearrangement joins TRBV2 to TRBJ2-7; 11 bases map to TRBD1. From germline, CDR1 is SNHLY and CDR2 FYNNEI. Trimming removed 3 bases from V and 3 bases from J; junction bases left unmatched: 4. CDR3 length equals 15 residues. CDR3 bases: TGTGCCAGCAGTGAGGGACAGGGGGGGAACTACGAGCAGTACTTC. Its protein product is CASSEGQGGNYEQYF.

CDR3 coding DNA: TGTGCCAGCTCACCATCTCCGGGGGGCGTAGGGACAGATACGCAGTATTTT. It encodes CASSPSPGGVGTDTQYF. V and J are TRBV18 and TRBJ2-3, with a tentative D call TRBD2 (7 bases). The V gene lost 2 bases and the J gene lost 3 bases, with 18 bases spanning the gap. Germline values: CDR1 KGHSH, CDR2 LQKENI. The CDR3 has 17 residues.

CDR3 nucleotides: TGTGCCAGCAGTTCATGGACAGAACAAGAGACCCAGTACTTC. It codes for CASSSWTEQETQYF. The rearrangement links TRBV6-5 to TRBJ2-5; a possible D gene is TRBD1 (6 bases). Germline V gives CDR1 MNHEY, CDR2 SVGAGI. The CDR3 runs to 14 residues. V lost 4 bases to trimming and J lost 2 bases, with 11 bases between them.

This clone was observed once. The genes are TRBV12-1 and TRBJ2-4; TRBD1 is the table's D call and was not checked against the DNA. TRBV12-1 corresponds to a pseudogene. The CDR3 runs 20 residues. The CDR3, as DNA: TGTGCCAGCAGCTTCCTCCCTCCGGGACAGGCTGAACTAGCCAAAAACATTCAGTACTTC. Translating gives CASSFLPPGQAELAKNIQYF.

In DNA, the CDR3 is TGTGCCAGCAGCTATGAGCGCGCAAATGAGCAGTTCTTC. Translation: CASSYERANEQFF. The V and J genes are TRBV11-1 and TRBJ2-1; D is unclear. The CDR3 totals 13 residues. Trimming cost V 4 bases and J 7 bases, with 11 bases left between them. Germline CDR1 is SGHAT and CDR2 is FQDESV (reference sequence).

V and J are TRBV27 and TRBJ2-1; weak D call: TRBD2 (5 bases). Between the trimmed V and J ends, which lost 10 bases and 0 bases, there was a span of 13 bases. The CDR3 consists of 14 residues. CDR1 is MNHEY, CDR2 SMNVEV, per germline (reference sequence). CDR3 nucleotides: TGTGCCACCTCGGGTAGCGACTCCTACAATGAGCAGTTCTTC. Its translation: CATSGSDSYNEQFF.

The chain employs TRBV5-1 and TRBJ1-1; no definite D call. Trimming removed 0 bases from V and 0 bases from J, with 12 bases in between. There are 16 residues in the CDR3. Germline CDR1 is SGHRS and CDR2 is YFSETQ. The CDR3: CASSLEPLSMNTEAFF. The CDR3 nucleotides are TGCGCCAGCAGCTTGGAACCCCTAAGCATGAACACTGAAGCTTTCTTT. The whole variable domain, remainder taken from reference TRBV5-1 and TRBJ1-1, is KAGVTQTPRYLIKTRGQQVTLSCSPISGHRSVSWYQQTPGQGLQFLFEYFSETQRNKGNFPGRFSGRQFSNSRSEMNVSTLELGDSALYLCASSLEPLSMNTEAFFGQGTRLTVV.

The CDR3 sequence is CAIRQGRNQPQHF. The CDR3 nucleotides are TGCGCCATTCGACAGGGCCGCAATCAGCCCCAGCATTTT. The chain joins TRBV10-2 to TRBJ1-5, with 7 bases fitting TRBD1. This CDR3 has 13 residues. V was clipped by 10 bases and J by 2 bases; unmatched bases: 5. Germline V lookup: CDR1 WSHSY, CDR2 SAAADI.

V is TRBV5-1 and J is TRBJ1-1; 8 nucleotides match TRBD1. Trimming at V came to 5 bases and at J to 1 base, leaving 7 bases not matched to a gene. The CDR3 runs 15 residues. The germline V gene encodes CDR1 SGHRS and CDR2 YFSETQ. The DNA of the CDR3 is TGCGCCAGCAGTTTCGGACAGGGAGGGAACACTGAAGCTTTCTTT. Translation: CASSFGQGGNTEAFF.

The rearrangement joins TRBV30 to TRBJ1-2; D is undetermined. The CDR3 spans 13 residues. V lost 1 base to trimming and J lost 8 bases, with 14 bases between them. The germline V gene encodes CDR1 GTSNPN and CDR2 SVGIG (reference sequence). This CDR3 is CAWSGAGLYGYTF. CDR3 DNA: TGTGCCTGGAGTGGCGCTGGACTGTACGGCTACACCTTC. The full variable domain, its missing parts supplied by reference TRBV30 and TRBJ1-2, is SQTIHQWPATLVQPVGSPLSLECTVEGTSNPNLYWYRQAAGRGLQLLFYSVGIGQISSEVPQNLSASRPQDRQFILSSKKLLLSDSGFYLCAWSGAGLYGYTFGSGTRLTVV.

This sequence joins TRBV7-9 and TRBJ1-4, with D perhaps TRBD1 (6 bases). This CDR3 comprises 13 residues. Germline CDR1 SEHNR, CDR2 FQNEAQ (reference sequence). Deletions cut 2 bases from V and 8 bases from J, with 9 bases between. The CDR3: CASSLPQGEKLFF. The CDR3 nucleotides are TGTGCCAGCAGCTTACCCCAGGGGGAAAAACTGTTTTTT.

The rearrangement uses TRBV19 and TRBJ2-7, with 9 bases lining up with TRBD2. V lost 7 bases, J lost 4 bases, and 5 bases stayed unmatched. CDR1 is LNHDA, CDR2 SQIVND, per germline (reference sequence). The CDR3 sequence is 13 residues long. This CDR3 reads CASKRTSGYEQYF. CDR3 in DNA: TGTGCCAGTAAGCGAACTAGCGGGTACGAGCAGTACTTC. The full variable domain, rest sourced from reference TRBV19 and TRBJ2-7, is DGGITQSPKYLFRKEGQNVTLSCEQNLNHDAMYWYRQDPGQGLRLIYYSQIVNDFQKGDIAEGYSVSREKKESFPLTVTSAQKNPTAFYLCASKRTSGYEQYFGPGTRLTVT.

This clone was counted between two and nine times. The chain joins TRBV28 to TRBJ1-5; 7 bases are shared with TRBD1. The CDR3 runs to 15 residues. Germline loops: CDR1 MDHEN, CDR2 SYDVKM. The J segment lost 0 bases and the V segment lost 6 bases, leaving 5 bases of the junction unmatched. CDR3 bases: TGTGCCAGCAGGGCGACAGGGATTAGCAATCAGCCCCAGCATTTT. Translating gives CASRATGISNQPQHF.

This sequence joins TRBV6-1 and TRBJ2-7; D gene uncertain. Germline CDR1 reads MNHNS; CDR2 reads SASEGT. CDR3 length equals 14 residues. Trimming cost V 3 bases and J 5 bases, with 14 bases left between them. CDR3 coding DNA: TGTGCCAGCAGTGATCCTTCGGCGGTAGACGAGCAGTACTTC. Its translation is CASSDPSAVDEQYF.